The sequence of this TCR beta chain was determined in a study of T-cell memory formation after mild COVID-19. Study-wide background: TCR clusters were mostly confined to one donor each.

The ends lost 1 base at V and 3 bases at J; junction bases unmatched: 14. Germline loops: CDR1 SGHAT, CDR2 FQNNGV. This CDR3 region has 20 residues. Regarding this clonotype: Antigen specificity is unknown.

5'RACE primed from the constant segment yielded TCR alpha and TCR beta cDNA libraries bearing sample barcodes and UMIs. A single record per CDR3 protein comes from TCRdb applying MiXCR to the 5' RACE reads. Seen here are roughly 450,000 distinct CDR3 sequences, roughly 20% observed once, and the top ten hold 9% to 15%. Findings and limits, study-wide: What remained unconfirmed was the SARS-CoV-2 specificity of second-wave clones peaking on day 37. Balance between CD4 and CD8 was seen in clones contracting day 15 to 85, and a CD4+ lean was seen in later expanders.

The receptor was derived from an adult woman who had mild COVID-19 (a few samples of this study predate the infection). Cell type and time point are not known. Input material: PBMCs or a T cell subset sorted from them (not recorded which). The V gene is TRBV11-2, the J gene TRBJ2-1, with TRBD2 matching over 11 bases. CDR3 in DNA: TGTGCCAGCAGCTTAGTGGCGCGGTTAGCGGGGGGGCCTCGCTACAATGAGCAGTTCTTC. Protein: CASSLVARLAGGPRYNEQFF.